The 9 T cell receptor beta chains reported below all come from one sample, sequenced in a study of T cell responses to AZD1222 COVID-19 vaccine. TCRdb keeps only in-frame clones here, not all; method: immunoSEQ multiplex PCR. The table includes 140,000 or so clones, 75% to 90% detected once. The starting material was peripheral blood, obtained on day 0 of AZD1222 vaccination. The receptors come from an adult in good health.

This chain links TRBV7-9 with TRBJ1-2, with D perhaps TRBD1 (6 bases). Trimming removed 5 bases from V and 6 bases from J, with 19 bases in between. Germline CDR1 SEHNR, CDR2 FQNEAQ (reference sequence). The CDR3 is 15 amino acids. CDR3 residues: CASSPYRWGPHGYTF. The CDR3 DNA reads as TGTGCCAGCAGCCCCTATCGATGGGGGCCCCATGGCTACACCTTC.

J is TRBJ2-7 and V is TRBV19; tentatively, D is TRBD2 (6 bases). CDR1 and CDR2 from the germline V gene are LNHDA and SQIVND (reference sequence). V lost 3 bases and J lost 1, with 7 bases in between. CDR3 size: 13 residues. The CDR3 loop reads CASSMEGSYEQYF. CDR3 DNA: TGTGCCAGTAGTATGGAGGGATCCTACGAGCAGTACTTC.

The genes are TRBV30 and TRBJ2-1; no clear D gene. Germline V gene data show CDR1 as GTSNPN and CDR2 as SVGIG (reference sequence). V gave up 3 bases and J gave up 0 bases, with 15 bases separating them. The CDR3 sequence is 16 residues long. For the CDR3, the DNA is TGTGCCTGGAGACCCCCCCACAGAGTCTCCTACAATGAGCAGTTCTTC. This codes for CAWRPPHRVSYNEQFF. Combining the CDR3 with reference TRBV30 and TRBJ2-1 gives the whole variable domain SQTIHQWPATLVQPVGSPLSLECTVEGTSNPNLYWYRQAAGRGLQLLFYSVGIGQISSEVPQNLSASRPQDRQFILSSKKLLLSDSGFYLCAWRPPHRVSYNEQFFGPGTRLTVL.

V is TRBV7-2 and J is TRBJ1-1; weak D call: TRBD1 (5 bases). Germline V CDR1 and CDR2: SGHTA, FQGNSA. The CDR3 length is 14 residues. V was shortened by 5 bases and J by 6 bases, with 16 bases between the two germline ends. The CDR3 coding sequence is TGTGCCAGCAGCGACAGACCTTGGACCTCTGAAGCTTTCTTT. It is translated as CASSDRPWTSEAFF.

The chain joins TRBV20-1 to TRBJ2-7; D gene uncertain. CDR3 length: 11 amino acids. Germline values: CDR1 DFQATT, CDR2 SNEGSKA (reference sequence). Trimming took 0 bases from V and 7 from J, leaving 7 bases between them. The CDR3 spells CSAREVREQYF. CDR3 DNA sequence: TGCAGTGCTAGAGAAGTGAGGGAGCAGTACTTC.

Of note for this clone: A read error may account for a junction end that differs from germline. V usage is TRBV27 and J usage is TRBJ1-1; 7 bases fit TRBD1. Germline-derived CDR1 and CDR2 are MNHEY and SMNVEV (reference sequence). The CDR3 loop spans 11 amino acids. Here the CDR3 reads CASSLGQEWVF. The DNA for the CDR3 is TGTGCCAGCAGTCTAGGACAGGAATGGGTCTTT.

Concerning this clone: One junction end disagrees with the germline gene, perhaps due to a read error. The rearrangement uses TRBV28 and TRBJ1-1, with 7 bases aligning to TRBD1. Germline CDR1 MDHEN, CDR2 SYDVKM. This CDR3 region has 15 residues. The CDR3 coding sequence is TGTGCCAGCAGTTTTAGAGCTGACAGGGCCTTGGGGGCGCCTTTT. This translates into CASSFRADRALGAPF. The full variable domain, its missing parts supplied by reference TRBV28 and TRBJ1-1, is DVKVTQSSRYLVKRTGEKVFLECVQDMDHENMFWYRQDPGLGLRLIYFSYDVKMKEKGDIPEGYSVSREKKERFSLILESASTNQTSMYLCASSFRADRALGAPFGQGTRLTVV.

The gene calls are TRBV2 and TRBJ1-2, with 9 positions matching TRBD1. Germline loops: CDR1 SNHLY, CDR2 FYNNEI. V gave up 3 bases and J gave up 3 bases; unmatched junction bases: 5. This CDR3 comprises 15 residues. The CDR3 reads CASSDGDRGYYGYTF. Here the CDR3 DNA reads TGTGCCAGCAGTGATGGAGACAGGGGGTACTATGGCTACACCTTC.

The gene calls are TRBV15 and TRBJ1-2, with D hard to call. Germline V lookup: CDR1 LNHNV, CDR2 YYDKDF (reference sequence). The CDR3 has 16 residues. Trimming stripped 3 bases from V and 2 bases from J, with 16 bases between. CDR3 sequence (DNA): TGTGCCACCAGCAGTCAGGACCTTGGGGAGAACTATGGCTACACCTTC. Translating gives CATSSQDLGENYGYTF.